This T cell receptor beta chain is drawn from a study of blood T cell repertoires in COVID-19. Study-level information: The United States, Italy and Spain supplied acute and convalescent COVID-19 samples. Sample material is recorded as cDNA or gDNA derived from T cells, B-cell-depleted T cells, or PBMCs.

The CDR3 runs 14 residues. The germline V gene has CDR1 SGHRS and CDR2 YFSETQ. V was pared by 1 base and J by 2 bases, with 7 bases between. In the study's own analysis: Reference gene primer amplification yielded estimated nucleated cell counts. The method was immunoSEQ multiplex PCR; TCRdb's version includes in-frame clones alone and lacks a portion of them. For V, J and clone size, that table is used; D and trimming come from the DNA. The sample holds roughly 670,000 clones, about nine tenths seen once. The TCR was taken from a woman aged 18-35 years with acute or convalescent COVID-19. Input material: peripheral blood. The chain has TRBV5-1 and TRBJ1-5; D gene unclear. The CDR3 DNA reads TGCGCCAGCAGCTTGAACGGGGGCAATCAGCCCCAGCATTTT. Its protein product is CASSLNGGNQPQHF.